A single sample is the source of the 8 T cell receptor beta chains below, sequenced in a study of blood T cell repertoires in COVID-19. Generated by immunoSEQ multiplex PCR, the TCRdb table keeps only in-frame clones and is missing some. The profile covers roughly 50,000 clones, with less than 95% appearing a single time and approximately 4.9% taken by the ten largest. Source material: peripheral blood. Receptor source: a man aged 70 or older with acute or convalescent COVID-19.

The chain is built from TRBV6-5 and TRBJ2-2, with D perhaps matching TRBD1 (5 bases). Germline values: CDR1 MNHEY, CDR2 SVGAGI. This CDR3 has 14 amino acids. Trimming cost V 6 bases and J 4 bases, with 12 bases left between them. The chain's CDR3 is CASSRQKSTGELFF. CDR3 nucleotide sequence: TGTGCCAGCAGCCGACAGAAGTCCACCGGGGAGCTGTTTTTT.

This chain joins TRBV19 and TRBJ2-2; no clear D. The CDR3 runs 14 residues. V was shortened by 3 bases and J by 7 bases, with 12 bases between the two germline ends. The germline V gene has CDR1 LNHDA and CDR2 SQIVND (reference sequence). CDR3 residues: CASSMSQAIGELFF. CDR3 nucleotide sequence: TGTGCCAGTAGTATGAGTCAGGCAATCGGGGAGCTGTTTTTT.

This rearrangement joins TRBV6-5 to TRBJ2-3; 10 positions agree with TRBD1. J lost 6 bases, V lost 0 bases, and 3 bases had no gene match. Germline V CDR1 and CDR2: MNHEY, SVGAGI. This CDR3 spans 15 amino acids. CDR3 amino acids: CASSYSGTGADTQYF. In DNA form, the CDR3 reads TGTGCCAGCAGTTACTCCGGGACAGGGGCCGATACGCAGTATTTT.

The gene calls are TRBV30 and TRBJ2-2, with D maybe TRBD1 (5 bases). The V and J ends lost 0 bases and 4 bases respectively, with 21 bases between them. CDR1 is GTSNPN and CDR2 is SVGIG in the germline V gene (reference sequence). The CDR3 extends over 18 amino acids. CDR3 sequence (DNA): TGTGCCTGGAGTGTACGGCTAGGACATCCTGCGGTCACCGGGGAGCTGTTTTTT. Protein sequence: CAWSVRLGHPAVTGELFF.

The chain couples TRBV7-3 to TRBJ2-1; TRBD2 matches at 12 bases. Germline assignment: CDR1 SGHTA and CDR2 FQGTGA. Trimming cost V 5 bases and J 6 bases; bases outside gene matches: 8. This CDR3 contains 16 residues. The CDR3 region is CASSPTLAGGPNEQFF. The CDR3 DNA reads as TGTGCCAGCAGCCCCACACTAGCGGGGGGACCCAATGAGCAGTTCTTC. Together with reference TRBV7-3 and TRBJ2-1, the CDR3 gives the full variable domain: GAGVSQTPSNKVTEKGKYVELRCDPISGHTALYWYRQSLGQGPEFLIYFQGTGAADDSGLPNDRFFAVRPEGSVSTLKIQRTERGDSAVYLCASSPTLAGGPNEQFFGPGTRLTVL.

The genes are TRBV2 and TRBJ1-1; no clear D. The V end was cut by 4 bases, the J end by 5 bases, with 11 bases between. Germline V gene data show CDR1 as SNHLY and CDR2 as FYNNEI. This CDR3 region has 13 residues. Here the CDR3 reads CASSGPEGTEAFF. Here the CDR3 DNA reads TGTGCCAGCAGTGGGCCGGAGGGAACTGAAGCTTTCTTT.

V gene TRBV7-2 combines with J gene TRBJ2-5; a possible D gene is TRBD2 (5 bases). The CDR3 has 11 residues. The V end lost 5 bases, the J end lost 5 bases, and 6 bases lay between the germline ends. In germline, CDR1 is SGHTA, CDR2 FQGNSA. CDR3 residues: CASSQRETQYF. The CDR3 nucleotides read TGTGCCAGCAGCCAGCGGGAGACCCAGTACTTC.

The chain employs TRBV5-1 and TRBJ1-4; D unclear. Between the trimmed V and J ends, which lost 0 bases and 3 bases, there was a span of 9 bases. Germline values: CDR1 SGHRS, CDR2 YFSETQ. The CDR3 has 15 residues. The CDR3 here is CASSLGPVSNEKLFF. CDR3 in DNA: TGCGCCAGCAGCTTGGGGCCAGTATCTAATGAAAAACTGTTTTTT.